This TCR beta chain originates from a study of blood T cell repertoires in COVID-19. Study details: Both acute and convalescent COVID-19 samples were obtained from the United States, Italy and Spain. PBMCs, B-cell-depleted T cells, or T cells were the source of the cDNA or gDNA that made up the material.

Germline V lookup: CDR1 SGHVS, CDR2 FQNEAQ. V lost 1 base and J lost 6; bases outside the gene matches: 3. The CDR3 is 13 residues long. Original processing methods: Amplification of reference gene primers was used by the study to estimate nucleated cell counts. Sequencing used immunoSEQ multiplex PCR; TCRdb keeps in-frame clones, though not all of them. Clone size and V and J calls were adopted from that table, with D and trimming inferred from the DNA. The top ten clones hold around a quarter of a sample with around 170,000 clones, about 85% of them seen once. The source material was peripheral blood. The receptor was derived from a man aged 60-69 years with acute or convalescent COVID-19. The chain carries TRBV7-8 and TRBJ2-7; TRBD2 agrees at 7 bases. The CDR3 region is CASSLGEGREQYV. The CDR3 DNA reads TGTGCCAGCAGCTTAGGGGAGGGACGCGAGCAGTACGTC.